This T cell receptor beta chain was obtained from a study of preoperative IRX-2 immunotherapy in early breast cancer. Per the germline V gene, CDR1 is MNHEY and CDR2 is SMNVEV (reference sequence). V trimming: 4 bases; J trimming: 4 bases; junction bases outside the gene matches: 8. There are 15 residues in the CDR3. Only in-frame clones appear in the TCRdb table, and some are missing; sequencing was by immunoSEQ multiplex PCR. Here the sample spans roughly 35,000 clones, around 96% being singletons. Noted treatment: preoperative locoregional IRX-2 cytokine immunotherapy. Patients received preoperative, locoregional IRX-2 cytokine immunotherapy in a phase Ib study.

The source of this sequence is a human donor with breast cancer. The chain recombines TRBV27 with TRBJ2-7; the match to TRBD1 covers 9 bases. This sample was obtained from a patient treated with IRX-2 immunotherapy. CDR3 sequence reads: CASSSPTGGMYEQYF. In DNA, the CDR3 is TGTGCCAGCAGTTCCCCGACAGGGGGGATGTACGAGCAGTACTTC.